This T cell receptor (beta chain) was profiled in a study of T cells in Graves' hyperthyroidism and ophthalmopathy. Regarding the study as a whole: Ophthalmopathy got predicted by the model a median about 6.7 months before its onset.

The blood sample predates any ophthalmopathy symptoms, coming from first hyperthyroidism diagnosis. The CDR3 consists of 13 residues. The germline V and J ends were trimmed by 5 bases and 1 base, with 11 bases remaining between them. CDR1 and CDR2 (germline): DFQATT, SNEGSKA (reference sequence). What was amplified from RNA transcripts were TCR beta CDR3 regions. Carried out on the TCR CDR3, a first-round RT-PCR used the HTBI primer set. TCRdb analysed the multiplex PCR reads with MiXCR anew, one entry per CDR3 protein. This sample has a few hundred thousand distinct CDR3 sequences, with approximately 16% found just once. This clonotype was recorded a few times. Its antigen remains unknown.

The genes are TRBV20-1 and TRBJ1-1; possibly TRBD1 for D (5 bases). This TCR was sampled from a woman in her forties or fifties with Graves' hyperthyroidism that later progressed to Graves' ophthalmopathy. Sample: blood. The CDR3 protein is CSALVTGNTEAFF. The CDR3 bases are TGCAGTGCTCTAGTAACAGGGAACACTGAAGCTTTCTTT.